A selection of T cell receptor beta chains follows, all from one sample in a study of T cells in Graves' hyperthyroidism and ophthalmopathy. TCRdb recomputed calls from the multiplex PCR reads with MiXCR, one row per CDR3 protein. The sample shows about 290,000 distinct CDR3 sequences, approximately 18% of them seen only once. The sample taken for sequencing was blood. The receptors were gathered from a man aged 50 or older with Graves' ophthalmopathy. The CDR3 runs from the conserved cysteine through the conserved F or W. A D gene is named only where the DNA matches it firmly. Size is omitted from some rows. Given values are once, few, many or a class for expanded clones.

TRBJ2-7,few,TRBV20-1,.,CSASLFSRGTYEQYF,TGCAGTGCTAGCCTATTCTCACGGGGAACCTACGAGCAGTACTTC
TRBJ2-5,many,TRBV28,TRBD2,CASSGYSGSLGAQYF,TGTGCCAGCAGTGGTTATAGCGGGAGCCTGGGGGCCCAGTACTTC
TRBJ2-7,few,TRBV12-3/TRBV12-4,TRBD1,CASTRGPSIKGQYF,TGTGCCAGCACCAGGGGGCCGTCTATTAAGGGGCAGTACTTC
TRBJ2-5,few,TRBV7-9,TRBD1,CASSGRTGGQETQYF,TGTGCCAGCAGCGGCCGGACAGGGGGACAAGAGACCCAGTACTTC
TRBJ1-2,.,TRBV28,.,CASSVTQFYGYTF,TGTGCCAGCAGTGTTACACAATTCTATGGCTACACCTTC
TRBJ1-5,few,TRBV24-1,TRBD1,CATSGTDGTGRGQPQHF,TGTGCCACCAGTGGTACTGACGGGACAGGGAGAGGTCAGCCCCAGCATTTT
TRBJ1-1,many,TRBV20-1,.,CSATRDLNTEAFF,TGCAGTGCGACCCGGGACCTGAACACTGAAGCTTTCTTT
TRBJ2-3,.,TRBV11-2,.,CASSLEHTQYF,TGTGCCAGCAGCTTAGAACATACGCAGTATTTT
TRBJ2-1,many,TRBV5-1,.,CASSLAGESYNEQFF,TGCGCCAGCAGCTTGGCCGGGGAATCCTACAATGAGCAGTTCTTC
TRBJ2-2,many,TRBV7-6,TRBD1,CASSHRGDTGELFF,TGTGCCAGCAGCCACAGGGGTGACACCGGGGAGCTGTTTTTT
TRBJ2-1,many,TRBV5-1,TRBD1,CASSLGTGGVNEQFF,TGCGCCAGCAGCTTGGGGACAGGGGGGGTCAATGAGCAGTTCTTC
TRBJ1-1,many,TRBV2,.,CASSETRVGTEAFF,TGTGCCAGCAGTGAAACCCGGGTAGGCACTGAAGCTTTCTTT
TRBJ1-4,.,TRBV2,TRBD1,CASSGPGGRRLFF,TGTGCCAGCAGTGGACCAGGGGGTAGAAGACTGTTTTTT
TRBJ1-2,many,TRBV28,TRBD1,CASSSGQDYGYTF,TGTGCCAGCAGCTCGGGACAGGACTATGGCTACACCTTC
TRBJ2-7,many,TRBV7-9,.,CASSSPERNYEQYF,TGTGCCAGCAGCTCTCCCGAGCGGAATTACGAGCAGTACTTC
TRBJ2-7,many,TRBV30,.,CAWSVTLYEQYF,TGTGCCTGGAGTGTTACCCTCTACGAGCAGTACTTC
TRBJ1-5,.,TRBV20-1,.,CSAQGRASNQPQHF,TGCAGTGCCCAGGGGAGAGCTAGCAATCAGCCCCAGCATTTT
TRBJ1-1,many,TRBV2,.,CASSGEGSNTEAFF,TGTGCCAGCAGTGGGGAGGGCAGTAACACTGAAGCTTTCTTT
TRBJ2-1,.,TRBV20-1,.,CSAHDLGRPIYNEQFF,TGCAGTGCTCACGACCTTGGACGGCCCATCTACAATGAGCAGTTCTTC
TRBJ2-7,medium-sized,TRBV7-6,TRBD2,CASSKDAGGPPTEQYF,TGTGCCAGCAGCAAAGACGCGGGAGGGCCCCCCACCGAGCAGTACTTC
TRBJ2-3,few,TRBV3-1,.,CASSQVSQGFVLTDTQYF,TGTGCCAGCAGCCAAGTCTCTCAGGGGTTCGTATTGACAGATACGCAGTATTTT
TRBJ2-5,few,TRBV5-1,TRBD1,CASSAATGWGETQYF,TGCGCCAGCAGCGCGGCGACAGGGTGGGGAGAGACCCAGTACTTC
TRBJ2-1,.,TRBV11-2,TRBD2,CASSSGLAGAREQFF,TGTGCCAGCAGCTCGGGACTAGCGGGAGCCCGGGAGCAGTTCTTC
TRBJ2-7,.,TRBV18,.,CASSRSVDYEQYF,TGTGCCAGCTCACGTTCCGTGGATTACGAGCAGTACTTC
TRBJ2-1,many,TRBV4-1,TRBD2,CASSHQRETYNEQFF,TGCGCCAGCAGCCACCAGCGGGAGACCTACAATGAGCAGTTCTTC
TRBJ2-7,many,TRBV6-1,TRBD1,CASSPLATGAISYEQYF,TGTGCCAGCAGTCCCCTAGCGACAGGGGCGATCTCCTACGAGCAGTACTTC
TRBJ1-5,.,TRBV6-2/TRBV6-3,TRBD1,CASSMDRFGQPQHF,TGTGCCAGCAGTATGGACAGGTTCGGCCAGCCCCAGCATTTT
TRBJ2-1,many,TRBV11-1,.,CASSLSWDNNEQFF,TGTGCCAGCAGCTTATCATGGGACAACAATGAGCAGTTCTTC
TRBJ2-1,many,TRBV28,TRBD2,CASRPGTSVGNEQFF,TGTGCCAGCAGGCCCGGGACTAGCGTGGGGAATGAGCAGTTCTTC
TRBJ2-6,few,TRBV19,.,CASSIAGGGANVLTF,TGTGCCAGTAGTATAGCCGGGGGTGGGGCCAACGTCCTGACTTTC
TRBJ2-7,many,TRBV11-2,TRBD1,CASSSIGRQGRSYEQYF,TGTGCCAGCAGCTCGATTGGCCGACAGGGGCGCTCCTACGAGCAGTACTTC
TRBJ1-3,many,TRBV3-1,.,CASSLDGGGNTIYF,TGTGCCAGCAGCCTCGACGGGGGTGGAAACACCATATATTTT
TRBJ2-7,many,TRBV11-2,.,CASSRTTGSYEQYF,TGTGCCAGCAGTAGAACTACAGGCTCCTACGAGCAGTACTTC
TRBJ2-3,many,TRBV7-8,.,CASSSDSSDTQYF,TGTGCCAGCAGCTCCGACTCGTCAGATACGCAGTATTTT
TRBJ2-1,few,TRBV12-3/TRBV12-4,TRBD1,CASTKWGQGAVEQFF,TGTGCCAGCACAAAGTGGGGACAGGGGGCGGTTGAGCAGTTCTTC
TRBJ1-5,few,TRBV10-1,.,CASPRYRTDSNQPQHF,TGCGCCAGCCCGAGGTACAGGACCGATAGCAATCAGCCCCAGCATTTT
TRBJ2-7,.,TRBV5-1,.,CASSVEAFSYEQYF,TGTGCCAGCAGCGTAGAAGCCTTCTCCTACGAGCAGTACTTC
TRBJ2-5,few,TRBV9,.,CASSPMGLNEETQYF,TGTGCCAGCAGCCCTATGGGGCTCAACGAAGAGACCCAGTACTTC
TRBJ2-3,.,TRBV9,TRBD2,CASRSDTSGSLDTQYF,TGTGCCAGCAGGTCGGACACTAGCGGGAGTTTAGATACGCAGTATTTT
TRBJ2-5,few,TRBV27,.,CASSSLGQSYGQETQYF,TGTGCCAGCAGTTCCCTCGGACAGAGCTACGGGCAAGAGACCCAGTACTTC
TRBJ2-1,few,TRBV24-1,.,CATSKQGSEQFF,TGTGCCACCAGTAAGCAGGGCAGTGAGCAGTTCTTC
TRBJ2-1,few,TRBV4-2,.,CASSAGGDEQFF,TGTGCCAGCAGCGCAGGCGGCGATGAGCAGTTCTTC
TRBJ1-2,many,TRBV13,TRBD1,CASSPGQGNYGYTF,TGTGCCAGCAGCCCGGGACAGGGGAACTATGGCTACACCTTC
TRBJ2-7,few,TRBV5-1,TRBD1,CASSLGDRITYEQYF,TGCGCCAGCAGCTTGGGGGACAGAATAACCTACGAGCAGTACTTC
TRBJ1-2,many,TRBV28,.,CASSTSSRGVGGYTF,TGTGCCAGCAGTACCTCTTCACGAGGGGTCGGTGGCTACACCTTC
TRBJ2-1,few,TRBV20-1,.,CSARDSRRDEQFF,TGCAGTGCTAGAGATTCGAGGCGCGATGAGCAGTTCTTC
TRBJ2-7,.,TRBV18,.,CASSPMRLGPYEQYF,TGTGCCAGCTCACCAATGCGACTGGGGCCCTACGAGCAGTACTTC
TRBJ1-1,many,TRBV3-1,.,CASSQGTANTEAFF,TGTGCCAGCAGCCAGGGGACGGCCAACACTGAAGCTTTCTTT
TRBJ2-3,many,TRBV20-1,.,CSAPGHQTDTQYF,TGCAGTGCTCCGGGACACCAAACGGATACGCAGTATTTT
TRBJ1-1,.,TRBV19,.,CASSIIGGDKNTEAFF,TGTGCCAGTAGTATTATTGGGGGGGACAAGAACACTGAAGCTTTCTTT
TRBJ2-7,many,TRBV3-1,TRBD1,CASSQMTGSYEQYF,TGTGCCAGCAGCCAGATGACAGGGAGCTACGAGCAGTACTTC
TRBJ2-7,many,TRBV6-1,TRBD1,CASARGPLNEQYF,TGTGCCAGCGCCAGGGGGCCGTTGAACGAGCAGTACTTC